The rows below give T cell receptor beta chains drawn from one sample of a study of read filtering for tumor transcriptome and immune sequencing. TCRdb re-called the reads with MiXCR, one entry per CDR3 protein. The sample has around 20,000 distinct CDR3 sequences, around 20% seen once. Material for sequencing was a population of CD138-negative cells sorted from bone marrow. The receptors were sampled from a donor at least 40 years old with multiple myeloma. The CDR3 runs from the conserved cysteine through the conserved F or W.

v_call cdr3_aa
TRBV15 CATSSFEGLTGELFF
TRBV5-6 CASSGPGLDSNQPQHF
TRBV28 CASSLWRAPQAFF
TRBV5-1 CASSLQGSEGYTF
TRBV6-5 CASSPGGPNYNEQFF
TRBV5-4 CASSPTMAEQFF
TRBV6-5 CASSSARGQGGADTQYF
TRBV20-1 CSAPNLAGGVEQFF
TRBV7-6 CASSEPGQGYEQYF
TRBV2 CASSEDGGIYEQYF
TRBV28 CASSFNSDNYEQYF
TRBV20-1 CSAASGQGSETQYF
TRBV6-5 CASSPGQGRSTDTQYF
TRBV5-4 CASSGTGTSSHEQYF
TRBV19 CASSIGTADEKLFF
TRBV7-2 CASSLGGAGVIVRADEQFF
TRBV9 CASSETGGDYEQYF
TRBV5-6 CASSPEGGGRETQYF
TRBV6-2/TRBV6-3 CASTYGGGTGELFF
TRBV20-1 CSARAVSSDEQLF
TRBV4-1 CASSLAGTGGTEAFF
TRBV13 CASTQAGMPYNEQFF
TRBV29-1 CSVVRETPYNEQFF
TRBV12-3/TRBV12-4 CASRQYGTENTEAFF
TRBV20-1 CSAVGLAGPLTDTQYF
TRBV6-5 CASSSVTHGEQFF
TRBV12-3/TRBV12-4 CATRTDSSTGELFF
TRBV19 CASSPTTDSDIQYF
TRBV29-1 CSVSPTGVDTGELFF
TRBV6-5 CASQTFAGHNTGELFF
TRBV29-1 CSVAQLSSGREDEQYF
TRBV6-1 CASSSLSGGLTDTQYF
TRBV2 CASSGRDTRYEQYF
TRBV28 CAIKREGEYEQYF
TRBV6-1 CASSAKSYGTGAGANVLTF
TRBV11-2 CASSLGLEVTDTQYF
TRBV13 CASSLGLAGVYNEQFF
TRBV12-3/TRBV12-4 CASSTTVYEQYF
TRBV28 CASSRTTGGSQPQHF
TRBV24-1 CATSDRRSSGQETQYF
TRBV11-1 CASSFERTPGEEQYF
TRBV7-9 CASSNPNEQFF
TRBV12-3/TRBV12-4 CASSFWLAGSDTQYF
TRBV5-1 CACSFRDAGTGAFF
TRBV11-2 CASSYLGTSGHNEQFF
TRBV29-1 CSVDLRRGAAQNEQYF
TRBV28 CASRGGFGPTYEQYF
TRBV20-1 CSAFKREGYEQYF
TRBV10-3 CAISDHRGSGYNEQFF
TRBV27 CASRSLKLYGNQPQHF
TRBV5-1 CASSLASHPSSYEQYF